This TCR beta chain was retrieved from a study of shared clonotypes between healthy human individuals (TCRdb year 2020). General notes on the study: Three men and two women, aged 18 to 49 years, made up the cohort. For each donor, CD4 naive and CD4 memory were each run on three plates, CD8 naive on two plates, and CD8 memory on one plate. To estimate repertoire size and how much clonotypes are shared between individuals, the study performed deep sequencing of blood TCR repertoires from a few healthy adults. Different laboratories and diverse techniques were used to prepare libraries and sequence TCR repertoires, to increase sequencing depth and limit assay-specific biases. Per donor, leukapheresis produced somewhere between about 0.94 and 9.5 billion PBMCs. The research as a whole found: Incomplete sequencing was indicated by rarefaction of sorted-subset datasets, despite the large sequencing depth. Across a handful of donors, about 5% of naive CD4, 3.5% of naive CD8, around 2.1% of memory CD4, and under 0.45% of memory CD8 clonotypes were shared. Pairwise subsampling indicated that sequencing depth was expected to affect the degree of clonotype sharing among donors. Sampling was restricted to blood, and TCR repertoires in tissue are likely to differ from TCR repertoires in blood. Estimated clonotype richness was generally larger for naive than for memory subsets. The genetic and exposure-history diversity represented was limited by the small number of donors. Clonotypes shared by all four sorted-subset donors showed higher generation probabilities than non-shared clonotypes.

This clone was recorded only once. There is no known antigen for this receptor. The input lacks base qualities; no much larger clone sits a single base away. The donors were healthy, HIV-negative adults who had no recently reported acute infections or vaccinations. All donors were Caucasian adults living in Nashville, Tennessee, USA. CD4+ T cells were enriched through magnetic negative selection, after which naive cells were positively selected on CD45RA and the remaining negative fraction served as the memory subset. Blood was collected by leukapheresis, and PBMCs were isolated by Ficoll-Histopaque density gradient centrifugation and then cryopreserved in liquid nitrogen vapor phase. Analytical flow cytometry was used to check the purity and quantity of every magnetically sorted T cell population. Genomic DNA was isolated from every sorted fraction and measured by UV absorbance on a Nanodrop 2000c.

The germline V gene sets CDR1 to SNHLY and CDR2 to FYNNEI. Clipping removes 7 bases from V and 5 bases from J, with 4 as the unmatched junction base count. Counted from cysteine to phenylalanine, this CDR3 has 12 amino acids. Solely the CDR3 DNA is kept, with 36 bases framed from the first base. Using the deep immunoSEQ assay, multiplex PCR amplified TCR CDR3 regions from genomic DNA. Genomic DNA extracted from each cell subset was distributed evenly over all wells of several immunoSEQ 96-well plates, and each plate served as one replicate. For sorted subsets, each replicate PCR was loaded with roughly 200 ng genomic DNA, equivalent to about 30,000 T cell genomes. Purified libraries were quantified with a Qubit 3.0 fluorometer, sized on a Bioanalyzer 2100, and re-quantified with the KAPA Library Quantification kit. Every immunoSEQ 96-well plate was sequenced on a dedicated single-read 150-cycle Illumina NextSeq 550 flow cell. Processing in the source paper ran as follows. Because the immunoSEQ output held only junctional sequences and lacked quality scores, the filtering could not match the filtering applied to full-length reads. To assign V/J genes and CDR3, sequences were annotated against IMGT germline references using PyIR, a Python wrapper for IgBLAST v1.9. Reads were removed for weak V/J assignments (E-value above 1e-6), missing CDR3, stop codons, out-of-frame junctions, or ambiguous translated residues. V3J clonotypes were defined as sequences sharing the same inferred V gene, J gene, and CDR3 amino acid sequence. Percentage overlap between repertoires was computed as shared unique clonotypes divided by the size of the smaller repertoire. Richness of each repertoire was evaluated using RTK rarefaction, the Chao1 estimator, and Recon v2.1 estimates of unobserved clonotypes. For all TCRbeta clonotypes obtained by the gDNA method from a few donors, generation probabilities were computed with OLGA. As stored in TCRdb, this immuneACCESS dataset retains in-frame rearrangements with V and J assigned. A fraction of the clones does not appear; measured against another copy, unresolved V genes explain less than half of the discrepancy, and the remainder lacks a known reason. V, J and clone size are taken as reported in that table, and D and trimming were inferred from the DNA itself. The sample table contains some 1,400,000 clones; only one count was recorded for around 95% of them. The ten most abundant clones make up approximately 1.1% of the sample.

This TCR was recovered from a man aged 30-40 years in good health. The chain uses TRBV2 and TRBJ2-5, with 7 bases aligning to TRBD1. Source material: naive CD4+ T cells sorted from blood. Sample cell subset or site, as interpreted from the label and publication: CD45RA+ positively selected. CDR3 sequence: CASTTGVETQYF. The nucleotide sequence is TGTGCCAGCACCACAGGGGTGGAGACCCAGTACTTC. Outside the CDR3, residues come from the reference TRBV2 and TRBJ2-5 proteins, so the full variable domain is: EPEVTQTPSHQVTQMGQEVILRCVPISNHLYFYWYRQILGQKVEFLVSFYNNEISEKSEIFDDQFSVERPDGSNFTLKIRSTKLEDSAMYFCASTTGVETQYFGPGTRLLVL.